The 32 T cell receptor beta chains reported below all come from one sample, sequenced in a study of Graves' ophthalmopathy and Graves' hyperthyroidism. Amplification of the TCR beta CDR3 regions used RNA transcripts (as template). HTBI primers primed a first-round RT-PCR, and a second-round multiplex PCR followed. Each CDR3 protein gets one entry after TCRdb re-called the multiplex PCR reads with MiXCR. The repertoire holds about 400,000 distinct CDR3 sequences, with approximately 20% as singletons. The sample taken for sequencing was peripheral blood. Receptor source: a woman between 18 and 29 years old with Graves' ophthalmopathy.

There are many counts of this clonotype. The chain is built from TRBV12-3 or TRBV12-4 and TRBJ2-5, with 8 bases aligning to TRBD2. The CDR3 totals 16 residues. The ends lost 8 bases at V and 0 bases at J; junction bases unmatched: 11. The CDR3 nucleotides read TGTGCCAGCGGCCGGGGGGGCCCTATGTACCAAGAGACCCAGTACTTC. It yields the protein CASGRGGPMYQETQYF.

This clonotype was seen at least ten times. Germline is not matched at one junction end, which may reflect a read error. The genes are TRBV20-1 and TRBJ1-5; D gene ambiguous. The CDR3 is 12 residues long. CDR1 and CDR2 from the germline V gene are DFQATT and SNEGSKA (reference sequence). The CDR3 DNA sequence: TGCAGTGCTAGAGACCCTTATCAGCTCCAGCATTTT. Residues: CSARDPYQLQHF.

This chain joins TRBV3-1 and TRBJ2-7; 8 nucleotides agree with TRBD1. The V gene's germline CDR1 is LGHDT and CDR2 YNNKEL (reference sequence). The V gene end was trimmed by 3 bases and the J gene end by 4 bases; junction bases not matched to a gene: 14. The CDR3 length is 17 residues. The DNA for the CDR3 is TGTGCCAGCAGCCATTTTTTTCGGTCAGGACAGGGATACGAGCAGTACTTC. Protein: CASSHFFRSGQGYEQYF.

At least ten counts were recorded for this clonotype. V gene TRBV7-8 combines with J gene TRBJ1-2, with TRBD1 matching 8 bases. This CDR3 is built from 13 residues. V lost 5 bases, J lost 10 bases, and 9 bases stayed unmatched. Germline V gene data show CDR1 as SGHVS and CDR2 as FQNEAQ. DNA for the CDR3: TGTGCCAGCAGCCTACAGGGGGGTGGTCTCTACACCTTC. Translating it yields CASSLQGGGLYTF.

This clonotype was detected many times. This rearrangement joins TRBV27 to TRBJ2-7; D gene uncertain. The CDR3 consists of 15 residues. CDR1 and CDR2 (germline): MNHEY, SMNVEV (reference sequence). The germline V and J ends were trimmed by 5 bases and 1 base, with 15 bases remaining between them. The CDR3 protein is CASSLSGKWSYEQYF. The DNA of the CDR3 is TGTGCCAGCAGTCTCTCTGGGAAGTGGTCCTACGAGCAGTACTTC.

The rearrangement joins TRBV7-2 to TRBJ2-7, with 11 bases identical to TRBD2. V lost 1 base, J lost 6 bases, and 5 bases stayed unmatched. The CDR3 extends over 15 amino acids. Germline V gene data show CDR1 as SGHTA and CDR2 as FQGNSA. The CDR3 DNA reads TGTGCCAGCAGCTTAGGGACTAGCGGGTTGGGCGAGCAGTACTTC. Protein: CASSLGTSGLGEQYF.

The chain couples TRBV27 to TRBJ2-7; no reliable D call. This CDR3 region has 16 residues. The V end lost 0 bases, the J end lost 2 bases, and 14 bases lay between the germline ends. Per the germline V gene, CDR1 is MNHEY and CDR2 is SMNVEV (reference sequence). CDR3 residues: CASSLSGSGGPYEQYF. CDR3 DNA sequence: TGTGCCAGCAGTTTATCGGGGTCGGGCGGACCCTACGAGCAGTACTTC.

The CDR3 DNA sequence: TGTGCCAGCAGCTTACAATTGAAAGACTACGAGCAGTACTTC. This gives the protein CASSLQLKDYEQYF. The J gene is TRBJ2-7, the V gene TRBV7-9; no reliable D call. The CDR3 is 14 residues long. Trimming stripped 2 bases from V and 3 bases from J, with 11 bases between. Per germline, CDR1 SEHNR and CDR2 FQNEAQ (reference sequence).

This clonotype has ten or more counts. The rearrangement links TRBV30 to TRBJ2-7, with D tentatively TRBD2 (7 bases). Looked up from germline, CDR1 is GTSNPN and CDR2 is SVGIG (reference sequence). The V end was cut by 8 bases, the J end by 3 bases, with 17 bases between. The CDR3 spans 13 residues. CDR3 nucleotides: TGTGCCGGGGGGGCCCCGAACCGCTACGAGCAGTACTTC. This encodes CAGGAPNRYEQYF.

This clonotype was seen more than once but under ten times. This chain links TRBV28 with TRBJ2-5; tentatively, D is TRBD1 (5 bases). Germline CDR1 reads MDHEN; CDR2 reads SYDVKM. The V end was cut by 5 bases, the J end by 4 bases, with 17 bases between. This CDR3 has 15 amino acids. CDR3 sequence: CASSPRRTTRETQYF. In nucleotides, the CDR3 is TGTGCCAGCAGTCCACGCCGGACAACAAGAGAGACCCAGTACTTC.

The sample holds many counts of this clonotype. The chain combines TRBV20-1 with TRBJ1-2; D unresolved. The CDR3 length is 12 residues. Germline V gives CDR1 DFQATT, CDR2 SNEGSKA (reference sequence). V lost 8 bases and J 1 base, leaving 11 bases between the germline ends. The CDR3 coding sequence is TGCAGTCCTCGGGAGGGTAACTATGGCTACACCTTC. Protein sequence: CSPREGNYGYTF.

This clonotype was observed at least ten times. J is TRBJ1-6 and V is TRBV9; 7 bases align to TRBD1. V shed 7 bases and J 7 bases; nucleotides not matched to a gene: 11. CDR1 is SGDLS, CDR2 YYNGEE, per germline. CDR3 size: 15 residues. For the CDR3, the DNA is TGTGCCAGCTCCCCTACTACAGGGGTCAATTCACCCCTCCACTTT. It yields the protein CASSPTTGVNSPLHF.

This clonotype was counted at least ten times. This chain connects TRBV28 to TRBJ2-7; no definite D call. Trimming shortened V by 1 base and J by 6 bases, and 7 bases separated the two germline ends. The CDR3 is 12 residues long. Germline CDR1 reads MDHEN; CDR2 reads SYDVKM. CDR3 protein: CASSLSQPEQYF. CDR3 DNA: TGTGCCAGCAGTTTATCGCAGCCCGAGCAGTACTTC.

This rearrangement joins TRBV18 to TRBJ1-2, with D perhaps TRBD1 (5 bases). Germline CDR1 is KGHSH and CDR2 is LQKENI. The V end lost 3 bases, the J end lost 7 bases, and 15 bases lay between the germline ends. The CDR3 runs to 14 residues. The CDR3 reads CASSPKGGESGYTF. DNA of the CDR3: TGTGCCAGCTCACCCAAGGGAGGGGAGTCTGGCTACACCTTC.

This clonotype has ten or more counts. This chain links TRBV28 with TRBJ2-5; possible D gene TRBD2, 6 bases. V lost 4 bases and J 2 bases, leaving 14 bases between the germline ends. The CDR3 has 15 residues. Per the germline V gene, CDR1 is MDHEN and CDR2 is SYDVKM. The CDR3 protein is CASSSPGDLQETQYF. DNA of the CDR3: TGTGCCAGCAGTTCTCCCGGGGACTTACAAGAGACCCAGTACTTC.

This clonotype was seen a single time. This chain links TRBV7-9 with TRBJ2-5, with 8 bases identical to TRBD2. The germline V gene has CDR1 SEHNR and CDR2 FQNEAQ (reference sequence). After removal of 4 bases from V and 11 bases from J, the junction contained 12 bases not matched to a gene. This CDR3 has 14 amino acids. CDR3 protein: CASSSPGLVREQYF. As DNA, the CDR3 is TGTGCCAGCAGCTCCCCGGGACTAGTCAGGGAGCAGTACTTC.

This clonotype was seen ten or more times. CDR3 bases: TGTGCCAGCAGGTTGGGGGCTCGGGGCGAGACTGAAGCTTTCTTT. Encoded protein: CASRLGARGETEAFF. The genes are TRBV6-1 and TRBJ1-1; possibly TRBD1 for D (6 bases). The CDR3 length is 15 residues. V lost 6 bases and J lost 5, with 19 bases in between. Germline V gene data show CDR1 as MNHNS and CDR2 as SASEGT.

The sample holds many counts of this clonotype. The chain's CDR3 is CASSSGPNNSPLHF. CDR3 bases: TGTGCCAGCAGCTCGGGCCCGAATAATTCACCCCTCCACTTT. This chain uses TRBV7-6 with TRBJ1-6, with D hard to call. The V end was cut by 4 bases, the J end by 5 bases, with 9 bases between. Germline CDR1 and CDR2: SGHVS and FNYEAQ. The CDR3 has 14 residues.

This clonotype was found many times. The CDR3 DNA sequence: TGTGCCACCAGCAGAGTCGGGAACAGGGAGGAGCAAGAGACCCAGTACTTC. Amino acids: CATSRVGNREEQETQYF. V gene TRBV15 combines with J gene TRBJ2-5; either TRBD1 or TRBD2 may fit D (6 bases each). V lost 1 base, J lost 2 bases, and 17 bases lay in between. CDR1 LNHNV and CDR2 YYDKDF come from the germline V gene (reference sequence). The CDR3 consists of 17 residues.

Many counts were recorded for this clonotype. The genes are TRBV7-2 and TRBJ2-5; D may be TRBD2 (5 bases). This CDR3 spans 16 amino acids. V was cut by 5 bases and J by 5 bases, with 21 bases left in between. Per germline, CDR1 SGHTA and CDR2 FQGNSA. The CDR3 reads CASSVSDRVRRETQYF. The DNA for the CDR3 is TGTGCCAGCAGCGTTTCCGACCGGGTTAGGAGGGAGACCCAGTACTTC.

In its sample, this clonotype was seen many times. V is TRBV6-1 and J is TRBJ1-1; tentative D call: TRBD1 (5 bases). This CDR3 contains 14 residues. Trimming removed 7 bases from V and 3 bases from J, with 15 bases in between. Germline lookup yields CDR1 MNHNS and CDR2 SASEGT. The CDR3 sequence is CASMYGAGDTEAFF. DNA of the CDR3: TGTGCCAGCATGTATGGCGCGGGGGACACTGAAGCTTTCTTT.

This clonotype was recorded at least ten times. The rearrangement uses TRBV11-3 and TRBJ1-1; 8 nucleotides match TRBD1. V lost 1 base to trimming and J lost 4 bases; unmatched junction nucleotides: 8. Germline V lookup: CDR1 SGHNT, CDR2 YENEEA. The CDR3 is 16 amino acids. CDR3 protein: CASSLGGTGVTTEAFF. CDR3 nucleotides: TGTGCCAGCAGCTTAGGGGGGACAGGCGTTACCACTGAAGCTTTCTTT.

This clonotype was detected many times. The V and J genes are TRBV5-6 and TRBJ1-3; D not certain. The germline gives CDR1 SGHDT, CDR2 YYEEEE. This CDR3 contains 16 residues. The V and J ends lost 4 bases and 0 bases respectively, with 14 bases between them. This CDR3 is CASSDGELISGNTIYF. The CDR3 DNA follows: TGTGCCAGCAGCGATGGGGAACTTATCTCTGGAAACACCATATATTTT.

This clonotype occurred many times. This chain links TRBV20-1 with TRBJ1-5; TRBD1 aligns across 7 bases. CDR3 length: 14 residues. Germline-derived CDR1 and CDR2 are DFQATT and SNEGSKA (reference sequence). The J segment lost 4 bases and the V segment lost 2 bases, leaving 5 bases of the junction unmatched. CDR3 nucleotides: TGCAGTGCTAGACCTGCAGGGGGGAATCAGCCCCAGCATTTT. Its protein is CSARPAGGNQPQHF.

V usage is TRBV3-1 and J usage is TRBJ2-5; D might be TRBD1 (6 bases). Germline V gene data show CDR1 as LGHDT and CDR2 as YNNKEL (reference sequence). This CDR3 contains 14 residues. Deletions cut 0 bases from V and 1 base from J, with 6 bases between. CDR3 nucleotide sequence: TGTGCCAGCAGCCAAGAAGGGGGCCAAGAGACCCAGTACTTC. Its protein product is CASSQEGGQETQYF.

This clonotype was seen ten or more times. This chain connects TRBV19 to TRBJ2-3; D gene unclear. The germline V gene encodes CDR1 LNHDA and CDR2 SQIVND (reference sequence). The CDR3 runs 14 residues. Trimming took 4 bases from V and 2 from J, leaving 10 bases between them. The DNA for the CDR3 is TGTGCCAGTAGTACCGGCGGCCACACAGATACGCAGTATTTT. This translates into CASSTGGHTDTQYF.

This clonotype was picked up many times. The CDR3: CSARPTSGIHIQYF. For the CDR3, the DNA is TGCAGTGCTAGGCCGACTAGCGGGATTCACATTCAGTACTTC. The chain has TRBV20-1 and TRBJ2-4; TRBD2 aligns across 11 bases. V was pared by 3 bases and J by 8 bases, with 6 bases of the junction left unmatched. The CDR3 spans 14 residues. Germline assignment: CDR1 DFQATT and CDR2 SNEGSKA (reference sequence).

This clonotype has at least ten counts. J is TRBJ2-2 and V is TRBV28; D call uncertain. The CDR3 covers 16 residues. From germline, CDR1 is MDHEN and CDR2 SYDVKM. The V end was cut by 0 bases, the J end by 5 bases, with 13 bases between. The CDR3 sequence is CASSLWRMNLTGELFF. CDR3 DNA sequence: TGTGCCAGCAGTTTATGGCGGATGAACTTGACCGGGGAGCTGTTTTTT.

This clonotype appeared many times. The rearrangement links TRBV6-2 or TRBV6-3 to TRBJ1-1, with D possibly being TRBD1 (5 bases). V dropped 5 bases and J dropped 4 bases, with 20 bases sitting between them. CDR3 length: 16 amino acids. Germline CDR1 reads MNHEY; CDR2 reads SVGEGT. CDR3 sequence: CASSHLGAGHRTEAFF. CDR3 coding DNA: TGTGCCAGCAGTCATTTAGGGGCGGGGCACCGCACTGAAGCTTTCTTT.

This clonotype has ten or more counts. The rearrangement uses TRBV10-3 and TRBJ2-5, with D possibly matching TRBD2 (6 bases). This CDR3 spans 14 amino acids. Trimming took 10 bases from V and 2 from J, leaving 17 bases between them. Germline V gene data show CDR1 as ENHRY and CDR2 as SYGVKD. In DNA form, the CDR3 reads TGTGCCACGAAAGAGTGGCGGGGACAAGAGACCCAGTACTTC. This gives the protein CATKEWRGQETQYF.

This clonotype was found many times. V gene TRBV28 combines with J gene TRBJ2-2, with D uncertain. From germline, CDR1 is MDHEN and CDR2 SYDVKM. This CDR3 has 14 amino acids. The V end lost 7 bases, the J end lost 2 bases, and 11 bases lay between the germline ends. CDR3 amino acids: CASILSDNTGELFF. The CDR3 nucleotides are TGTGCCAGCATCCTCAGCGATAACACCGGGGAGCTGTTTTTT.

This clonotype occurred many times. The chain carries TRBV7-2 and TRBJ1-1; D unresolved. The CDR3 length is 13 residues. Per the germline V gene, CDR1 is SGHTA and CDR2 is FQGNSA. Trimming took off 1 base at V and 10 bases at J, with 13 bases between the two ends. For the CDR3, the DNA is TGTGCCAGCAGCTTAGAGGGCGTTGGTCGAGCTTTCTTT. It is translated as CASSLEGVGRAFF.